A selection of T cell receptor beta chains follows, all from one sample in a study of blood T cells in healthy people across ages. TCRdb analysed the 5' RACE reads with MiXCR anew, one entry per CDR3 protein. The table records around 870,000 distinct CDR3 sequences, more than 25% of them present only once. The sample comprised blood. These receptors all come from an elderly woman in good health. The conserved cysteine and the conserved F or W are not part of the CDR3 here.

V gene	CDR3 protein
TRBV2	ASTSESYEQY
TRBV7-2	ASSRDNSEAF
TRBV7-6	ASSLVGARVSSPLH
TRBV20-1	SASIPGYNEQF
TRBV7-2	ASSLVVGGASNYGYT
TRBV20-1	SAVRLGNDEQY
TRBV20-1	SAIGMRGRDEQF
TRBV5-1	ASSLGDYTDTQY
TRBV20-1	SAKGPQGATSNEQF
TRBV7-9	ASSEGPGLEQY
TRBV6-1	ASRRVSPLSGANVPT
TRBV12-3/TRBV12-4	ASSKTGGSYQPQH
TRBV7-8	ASSFGYGETQY
TRBV7-2	ASSFPKQETQY
TRBV15	ATSRDGGLAGGPGTGELF
TRBV7-2	ASSLAARFAGANVLT
TRBV6-2/TRBV6-3	ASSYSSGAGLGMRKTQY
TRBV6-1	ASKGARANQPQH
TRBV12-3/TRBV12-4	ASRIVLGGQY
TRBV7-2	ASSLVQGRDRVFGNQPQH
TRBV2	ASSAEQNTEAF
TRBV7-2	ASSASPVASTDTQY
TRBV5-1	ASSWTGATDTQY
TRBV20-1	SARDEVGRQGITYGYT
TRBV25-1	ASSAEVFNEKLF
TRBV30	AWSTRRTGDERHNSPLH
TRBV6-5	ASSYLSLQGSEQF
TRBV7-2	ASSLVGGVGDSPLH
TRBV12-5	ASGLKGLAGGNNEQF
TRBV2	ASRLAGVGIQY
TRBV9	ASSVEGGGAHEQF
TRBV10-3	AISDPRGLADTQY